These 8 T cell receptor beta chains originate from one sample sequenced in a study of read filtering for tumor transcriptome and immune sequencing. From about 0.4 ug of RNA, a library with molecular barcoded alpha/delta and beta/gamma adaptors was made. A single record per CDR3 protein comes from TCRdb applying MiXCR to the reads. The sample consists of 45,000 to 55,000 distinct CDR3 sequences, approximately 12% of them appearing once. The sequenced sample was a population of CD138-negative cells sorted from bone marrow. Receptors originate from a donor over 35 with multiple myeloma.

Concerning this clonotype itself: This likely comes from a read error, as the CDR3 has no conserved phenylalanine or tryptophan at its end. The chain recombines TRBV7-8 with TRBJ2-1; TRBD2 matches at 12 bases. V shed 3 bases, J shed 3 bases, and the junction held 12 bases outside the gene matches. Germline assignment: CDR1 SGHVS and CDR2 FQNEAQ. The length of the CDR3 is 19 residues. The CDR3 nucleotides read TGTGCCAGCAGCTTCAGGACTAGCGGGACCCAGATGCTCTACAATGAGCAGTTCTCC. Amino acid sequence: CASSFRTSGTQMLYNEQFS.

There are a few counts of this clonotype. A read error may explain this, as a much larger clone is one base away. The chain joins TRBV5-1 to TRBJ1-1, with no clear D. Per germline, CDR1 SGHRS and CDR2 YFSETQ. The CDR3 is made up of 13 amino acids. This chain's CDR3 is CASGFEVASGAFF. In nucleotides, the CDR3 is TGCGCCAGCGGCTTCGAGGTCGCCTCTGGAGCTTTCTTT.

This clonotype appeared many times. The chain joins TRBV6-5 to TRBJ1-1; no clear D. The V gene's germline CDR1 is MNHEY and CDR2 SVGAGI. V lost 5 bases and J 5 bases, leaving 9 bases between the germline ends. CDR3 size: 12 residues. The CDR3 loop reads CASSDQGTEAFF. DNA for the CDR3: TGTGCCAGCAGTGATCAAGGGACTGAAGCTTTCTTT.

This clonotype has ten or more counts. The chain joins TRBV27 to TRBJ2-1, with D tentatively TRBD1 (5 bases). Germline CDR1 reads MNHEY; CDR2 reads SMNVEV (reference sequence). This CDR3 has 16 residues. V was shortened by 2 bases and J by 8 bases, with 19 bases between the two germline ends. The CDR3 region is CASSLQGIGEGDEQFF. Here the CDR3 DNA reads TGTGCCAGCAGTTTACAGGGAATAGGTGAAGGGGATGAGCAGTTCTTC.

Points on this clonotype: A far larger clone is a single base away, which makes a read error likely. The chain recombines TRBV5-8 with TRBJ2-1, with 9 nucleotides matching TRBD2. The CDR3 extends over 14 amino acids. Germline CDR1 is SGHTS and CDR2 is YDEGEE. In DNA, the CDR3 is TGTACCAGCAGCTTGGTACTAGCGGGCCATGAGCAGTTCTTC. Residues: CTSSLVLAGHEQFF.

About this clonotype itself: It may be a read error: a sequence one base away is much more abundant. In nucleotides, the CDR3 is TGTGCCAGCAGCCGCCAGGGTAGAGCGGGTGAAAATGTGCAGTTCTTC. Residues: CASSRQGRAGENVQFF. The V call is TRBV7-3, the J call TRBJ2-1; TRBD2 might be the D (6 bases). The CDR3 runs 16 residues. From germline, CDR1 is SGHTA and CDR2 FQGTGA.

Turning to this clonotype: A far larger clone is off by one base, so a read error is likely. The chain is built from TRBV6-5 and TRBJ2-2; TRBD1 agrees at 8 bases. Losses at the gene ends were 5 bases for V and 6 bases for J; bases not matched to a gene: 11. The CDR3 contains 16 residues. Germline V CDR1 and CDR2: MNHEY, SVGAGI. In DNA form, the CDR3 reads TGTGCCAGCAGTGGACAGGGACCGCGTGGCTCCGGGGAGCTGTTTTTT. It yields the protein CASSGQGPRGSGELFF.

This clonotype was picked up many times. The rearrangement uses TRBV6-2 or TRBV6-3 and TRBJ2-1, with 15 bases that match TRBD2. Germline CDR1 and CDR2: MNHEY and SVGEGT. The CDR3 covers 15 residues. Trimming at V came to 6 bases and at J to 15 bases, leaving 12 bases not matched to a gene. The chain's CDR3 is CASSGLAGGRNPPFF. The CDR3 bases are TGTGCCAGCAGCGGACTAGCGGGAGGGCGAAATCCTCCGTTCTTC.